This T cell receptor beta chain was found in a study of blood T cells in healthy people across ages (dated by TCRdb to 2015 to 2017). Regarding the research as a whole: In model experiments, roughly one uniquely barcoded TCR beta cDNA molecule per two T cells was captured by template switching. Using the same blood draw, the study looked at two additional independent replicas of 1 million unique cDNA reads for two donors, one aged 18 to 30 and the other aged 80 or older. Donors were grouped into four age groups: young (average roughly 15 years), middle-aged (39), aged (62) and long-lived (approximately 82). To avoid experimental bias, donors of different ages were randomly spread across the sequencing lanes. Using deep sequencing normalized with unique cDNA molecular identifiers, the study measured how TCR beta repertoire diversity changes with age.

What the work shows at the level of the full study, not this receptor alone: Total diversity estimates from one million sequenced T cells were considered lower bounds and underestimates. As age increased, observed TCR beta diversity per million T cells dropped in a roughly linear way, and a significant reduction was already evident by age roughly 36. Donor CMV infection status was unknown, potentially confounding age-related changes in expanded clonotypes. Conclusive comparison of naive and antigen-experienced compartments was prevented by the profiling of bulk unsorted PBMCs. Observed TCR beta diversity correlated strongly with the percentage of naive T cells measured by flow cytometry. Compared with the aged group, the long-lived group had more naive CD4+ T cells, fewer expanded clones and increased TCR diversity, suggesting age selection.

The donors were roughly 38 Caucasian individuals from Russia, aged about 6 to 95 years, who were systemically healthy. About 10 milliliters of peripheral blood were collected from each donor into EDTA-treated Vacutainer tubes. Ficoll-Paque density-gradient centrifugation was used to isolate PBMCs, with at least 7 million per sample. Total RNA was extracted from PBMCs with Trizol reagent, with at least 5 micrograms obtained per sample. For every donor, an aliquot of PBMCs went through flow cytometry to measure the percentages of naive CD45RAhigh/CD27high T cells. The receptor library was made with 5' RACE. The instrument was an Illumina HiSeq 2500. A second PCR of about 6 to 11 cycles was performed with a sample-barcoded 5' primer and a J-beta primer mix. A template-switch 5' adaptor carrying 12 random nucleotides introduced a unique molecular identifier onto each TCR beta cDNA molecule. Each sample yielded at least 2.5 million CDR3-containing paired-end reads. All of the RNA was converted into first-strand cDNA using the Mint cDNA synthesis kit, with a TRBC-specific oligonucleotide serving as the primer. All cDNA was treated with uracil-DNA glycosylase and then went through a first 18-cycle PCR with the universal primers M1SS and BC2_uni_R. For the original study's pipeline: Each sample was normalized by randomly selecting 1 million high-quality reads, each carrying a distinct molecular identifier. Reads sharing molecular identifiers were discarded rather than binned into consensus sequences. MiTCR, run with a Q25 quality threshold and the strictest error-elimination algorithm, handled CDR3 identification, clonotype clustering and error correction. Lower-bound total TCR beta diversity was estimated with a nonparametric unseen species model using Euler transformation. Clones were called with MiXCR by TCRdb after fastp trimmed the public reads at Q25, and only in-frame beta chains were retained. Identical CDR3 protein sequences are pooled into one entry, listed with their most common genes and DNA. TCRdb's processing, not the authors' own work, is the source of the V and J calls. Recorded for this sample are roughly 700,000 distinct CDR3 sequences; roughly 49% of them occurred a single time. The top ten clones comprise 30% to 40% of the sample.

According to the germline V gene, CDR1 reads SGHTA and CDR2 reads FQGTGA. Including cysteine and phenylalanine, the CDR3 has 19 amino acids. Only CDR3 DNA is held: 57 bases, read in frame from base 1. V has 1 base trimmed and J has 1 base trimmed; junction bases matching no gene number 14. This clonotype occurred a few times. The target of this receptor is not known. No qualities accompany the bases; no much larger clone lies one base away. What was sequenced was blood. This chain is built from TRBV7-3 and TRBJ1-1; the central 8 bases match TRBD1. The receptor was isolated from a woman between 55 and 75 years old in good health. The nucleotide sequence reads as follows: TGTGCCAGCAGCTTAATGCCCCCCACAGGGGGAAGGTCGAACACTGAAGCTTTCTTT. This translates into CASSLMPPTGGRSNTEAFF.